A selection of T cell receptor beta chains follows, all from one sample in a study of vaccination effects on CD4 cells after COVID-19. Sequencing used immunoSEQ multiplex PCR; TCRdb keeps in-frame clones, though not all of them. The profile covers tens of thousands of clones, with 74% appearing a single time and around 2.4% taken by the ten largest. The antigens these receptors bind are not known. The specimen was CD4+ T cells from PBMCs cultured without peptide, collected after COVID-19 vaccination. Source of these receptors: a human donor who received a COVID-19 vaccine. The CDR3 runs from the conserved cysteine through the conserved F or W. A D gene is named only where the DNA matches it firmly. The listing skips clone size in some rows; elsewhere it reads once, few, many or a size class.

TRBJ1-5,TRBV2,NA,once,TGTGCCAGCAGGAATAACAGGGTTGTACAGCCCCAGCATTTT,CASRNNRVVQPQHF
TRBJ2-2,TRBV6-7,NA,NA,TGTGCCAGCAGTTACTCGGGGGCGGTCAACACCGGGGAGCTGTTTTTT,CASSYSGAVNTGELFF
TRBJ1-4,TRBV11-2,NA,NA,TGTGCCAGCGGCCCAGGAGCCACTAATGAAAAACTGTTTTTT,CASGPGATNEKLFF
TRBJ1-3,TRBV30,NA,NA,TGTGCCTGGAGTGTATACGGAAACACCATATATTTT,CAWSVYGNTIYF
TRBJ1-5,TRBV2,NA,NA,TGTGCCAGCAGTGAAGGGGACTCTTTAGCTTTAGGTCATCAGCCCCAGCATTTT,CASSEGDSLALGHQPQHF
TRBJ1-2,TRBV5-4,NA,few,TGTGCCAGCAGCCTGGACGATTATGGCTACACCTTC,CASSLDDYGYTF
TRBJ2-1,TRBV19,NA,NA,TGTGCCAGTAGTATTCTGCGTGAGCAGTTCTTC,CASSILREQFF
TRBJ2-2,TRBV6-4,NA,NA,TGTGCCAGCCGGGATACGAACACCGGGGAGCTGTTTTTT,CASRDTNTGELFF
TRBJ2-2,TRBV2,NA,few,TGTGCCAGCAGTGAACCAGGGGCCGGGGAGCTGTTTTTT,CASSEPGAGELFF
TRBJ2-1,TRBV2,NA,NA,TGTGCCAGCCTCCTGGGGGGACAGCATTACAATGAGCAGTTCTTC,CASLLGGQHYNEQFF
TRBJ2-1,TRBV3-1/TRBV3-2,TRBD2,NA,TGTGCCAGCCGACTAGCGGGGGGCAGCGAGCAGTTCTTC,CASRLAGGSEQFF
TRBJ2-3,TRBV28,NA,once,TGTGCCAGCAGTACTCGACAGGTCGTGATCGCAGATACGCAGTATTTT,CASSTRQVVIADTQYF
TRBJ1-4,TRBV7-2,TRBD1,NA,TGTGCCAGCAGCTTACAGACAGGGGGAGATGAAAAACTGTTTTTT,CASSLQTGGDEKLFF
TRBJ1-1,TRBV7-3,NA,NA,TGTGCCAGCAGCTTAAGGGGCACAGGGTCGACTGAAGCTTTCTTT,CASSLRGTGSTEAFF
TRBJ1-1,TRBV5-4,NA,NA,TGTGCCAGCAGCTTGGATGGGGGGGCGCCCCAGAAAGCGGCTTTCTTT,CASSLDGGAPQKAAFF
TRBJ1-5,TRBV6-5,NA,NA,TGTGCCAGCAGGCACCAACAGGGCAATCAGCCCCAGCATTTT,CASRHQQGNQPQHF
TRBJ1-2,TRBV6-5,NA,NA,TGTGCCAGCAACGGAGATGGCTACACCTTC,CASNGDGYTF
TRBJ1-1,TRBV5-1,NA,NA,TGCGCCAGCAGCTTTCGAGGCATGACCACTGAAGCTTTCTTT,CASSFRGMTTEAFF
TRBJ1-1,TRBV15,TRBD1,once,TGTGCCACCAGCAAGGACAGGATGAACACTGAAGCTTTCTTT,CATSKDRMNTEAFF
TRBJ2-5,TRBV3-1/TRBV3-2,NA,NA,TGTGCCAGCAGCCAGGAAGAGACCCAGTACTTC,CASSQEETQYF
TRBJ1-5,TRBV9,NA,once,TGTGCCAGCAACAGGGAGGGTGGACAGCCCCAGCATTTT,CASNREGGQPQHF
TRBJ2-1,TRBV18,TRBD1,NA,TGTGCCAGCTCACCGCAGGGGGCCTACAATGAGCAGTTCTTC,CASSPQGAYNEQFF
TRBJ1-2,TRBV5-1,NA,NA,TGCGCCAGCAGGAAAGAGGATAACTATGGCTACACCTTC,CASRKEDNYGYTF
TRBJ1-1,TRBV18,TRBD1,NA,TGTGCCAGCTCACCACGACAGGGGGCGAACACTGAAGCTTTCTTT,CASSPRQGANTEAFF
TRBJ1-3,TRBV20-1,NA,NA,TGCAGTGCTAGTTCCGTCGCGGTTGGAAACACCATATATTTT,CSASSVAVGNTIYF
TRBJ1-4,TRBV5-1,NA,NA,TGCGCCAGCAGCTTGCGAGGGGATGAAAAACTGTTTTTT,CASSLRGDEKLFF
TRBJ1-1,TRBV5-1,NA,once,TGCGCCAGCAGCCCCCCTCCGGGACAAATGAACACTGAAGCTTTCTTT,CASSPPPGQMNTEAFF
TRBJ1-2,TRBV6-4,NA,NA,TGTGCCAGCAGTGAGAGGGCTAGCTCCTATGGCTACACCTTC,CASSERASSYGYTF
TRBJ2-1,TRBV2,NA,few,TGTGCCAGCACCTTCCAATTGGAGAATGAGCAGTTCTTC,CASTFQLENEQFF
TRBJ2-3,TRBV7-9,NA,NA,TGTGCCAGCAGCTTTTTGCGGGATACGCAGTATTTT,CASSFLRDTQYF
TRBJ2-1,TRBV5-5,TRBD2,NA,TGTGCCAGCAGCATCCTAGCGGGGGGGAACAATGAGCAGTTCTTC,CASSILAGGNNEQFF
TRBJ2-3,TRBV14,TRBD2,NA,TGTGCCAGCAGCCCGACTAGCGGGAGGACAAACACAGATACGCAGTATTTT,CASSPTSGRTNTDTQYF
TRBJ1-4,TRBV4-1,TRBD1,NA,TGCGCCAGCAGCCATGAAATCGACAGGGTTGGAGAAAAACTGTTTTTT,CASSHEIDRVGEKLFF
TRBJ1-2,TRBV3-1/TRBV3-2,TRBD1,NA,TGTGCCAGCAGCTATTTCCGGACAGGAGGCTACACCTTC,CASSYFRTGGYTF
TRBJ2-3,TRBV6-5,NA,once,TGTGCCAGCAGTTCCGGACGGATTATCACAGATACGCAGTATTTT,CASSSGRIITDTQYF
TRBJ1-4,TRBV5-1,TRBD1,NA,TGCGCCAGCAGCCTCACAGGGGGCTGGGAAAAACTGTTTTTT,CASSLTGGWEKLFF
TRBJ2-2,TRBV27,TRBD2,NA,TGTGCCAGCAAGGTGGGGAGGGCCGCCGGGGAGCTGTTTTTT,CASKVGRAAGELFF
TRBJ1-5,TRBV20-1,NA,NA,TGCAGTGCTAGTCGACCTTCCGGCAATCAGCCCCAGCATTTT,CSASRPSGNQPQHF
TRBJ2-3,TRBV2,TRBD2,NA,TGTGCCAGCAGGGCAAGGGCGGCTAGCGGGAGCACAGATACGCAGTATTTT,CASRARAASGSTDTQYF
TRBJ1-1,TRBV29-1,TRBD1,NA,TGCAGCGTTGCATTGTGGACAGGGGGCACTGAAGCTTTCTTT,CSVALWTGGTEAFF
TRBJ2-1,TRBV7-3,TRBD2,NA,TGTGCCAGCAGCCTTGCCCTAGCGGGGGCTAATGAGCAGTTCTTC,CASSLALAGANEQFF
TRBJ2-1,TRBV5-8,NA,few,TGTGCCAGCAGCTTGGCCCCCGGGCCCAGGGAGCAGTTCTTC,CASSLAPGPREQFF
TRBJ1-6,TRBV5-1,NA,few,TGCGCCAGCAGCTTGGCCCAGTCCAGGTATTCACCCCTCCACTTT,CASSLAQSRYSPLHF
TRBJ2-5,TRBV2,NA,NA,TGTGCCAGCAGCGGGACTGGACAAGAGACCCAGTACTTC,CASSGTGQETQYF
TRBJ2-6,TRBV5-4,NA,NA,TGTGCCAGCAGCTTGGTAGGGTCTGGGGCCAACGTCCTGACTTTC,CASSLVGSGANVLTF
TRBJ1-3,TRBV7-9,NA,NA,TGTGCCAGCAGCCCCCCCGGGGCACGAGGAAACACCATATATTTT,CASSPPGARGNTIYF
TRBJ2-1,TRBV19,NA,NA,TGTGCCAGTAGCCGAAGGACGGGGGGCTCAACCTACAATGAGCAGTTCTTC,CASSRRTGGSTYNEQFF
TRBJ2-1,TRBV5-1,TRBD2,NA,TGCGCCAGCAGCTCCCTAGCGGGGGGGCCTGGTGAGCAGTTCTTC,CASSSLAGGPGEQFF
TRBJ1-2,TRBV19,NA,NA,TGTGCCAGTAGTATTGCACTGATGTATGGCTACACCTTC,CASSIALMYGYTF
TRBJ1-1,TRBV5-1,NA,once,TGCGCCAGCAGCTTGGGGGGTGGGGACACTGAAGCTTTCTTT,CASSLGGGDTEAFF
TRBJ1-3,TRBV15,NA,few,TGTGCCACCGGAGCCTTCGGAGGAAACACCATATATTTT,CATGAFGGNTIYF
TRBJ2-4,TRBV28,NA,NA,TGTGCCAGCAGTTCCCCCTCGACTCTAGCCAAAAACATTCAGTACTTC,CASSSPSTLAKNIQYF
TRBJ1-4,TRBV28,TRBD1,NA,TGTGCCAGCATGCAAACAGGGGGCGGTGAAAAACTGTTTTTT,CASMQTGGGEKLFF
TRBJ1-5,TRBV4-1,TRBD1,NA,TGCGCCAGCAGCCGAAAAGGGCTACGTCCGGGACAGAACGTTTCCGGCAATCAGCCCCAGCATTTT,CASSRKGLRPGQNVSGNQPQHF